This entry concerns a single TCR beta chain. The data stem from a study of blood T cell repertoires in COVID-19. Study in general: Researchers got acute and convalescent COVID-19 samples from the United States, Italy and Spain. The cDNA or gDNA used as material had been derived from T cells, B-cell-depleted T cells, or PBMCs.

Using immunoSEQ multiplex PCR, the repertoire was profiled, and TCRdb retains in-frame clones only, with some absent. The sample holds 200,000 to 250,000 clones; around 82% are singletons and the top ten take approximately 4%. V lost 3 bases and J lost 7; bases outside the gene matches: 14. Per the germline V gene, CDR1 is SEHNR and CDR2 is FQNEAQ (reference sequence). The CDR3 sequence is 17 residues long. The source is a woman of 80 years or more with acute or convalescent COVID-19. The chain uses TRBV7-9 and TRBJ2-1, with 8 bases that match TRBD2. The sample consisted of peripheral blood. The CDR3 loop is CASSFRSPGLVGNEQFF. For the CDR3, the DNA is TGTGCCAGCAGCTTCCGATCTCCGGGACTAGTGGGTAATGAGCAGTTCTTC.